This T cell receptor (beta chain) was captured in a study of OX40 agonist ivuxolimab in advanced cancers. Overall study context: Participants averaged approximately 65 years of age (range about 23 to 80) and were roughly 80% male. Among those treated, three patients had partial responses, one with hepatocellular carcinoma and two with cutaneous melanoma.

Assay: immunoSEQ multiplex PCR; the TCRdb copy retains only in-frame clones and omits some. Among approximately 100,000 clones listed, about 90% were seen once. The germline V gene encodes CDR1 SGHTA and CDR2 FQGNSA. V lost 6 bases to trimming and J lost 2 bases, with 8 bases between them. The CDR3 runs 13 residues. This clone appeared a few times. The sequence was obtained from an adult with an advanced solid tumor such as melanoma, head and neck, liver or kidney cancer. V gene TRBV7-2 combines with J gene TRBJ1-3; tentatively, D is TRBD1 (6 bases). Sequencing used CD4+ or CD8+ T cells sorted from blood, obtained in a trial of the OX40 agonist ivuxolimab. The CDR3: CASRQGPGNTIYF. The DNA of the CDR3 is TGTGCCAGCAGACAGGGTCCTGGAAACACCATATATTTT.